The 20 T cell receptor beta chains presented below share a single source sample, sequenced in a study of blood T cells in healthy people across ages. Together with a sample-barcoded 5' primer, a J-beta primer mix was included in a second PCR lasting about 6 to 11 cycles. Each CDR3 protein is one row after TCRdb ran MiXCR on the 5' RACE reads. The sample includes 700,000 to 1,000,000 distinct CDR3 sequences, around 45% of them seen just once. Sequences were obtained from blood. These receptors were taken from a man between 60 and 70 years old in good health.

This clonotype was seen only a few times. The chain recombines TRBV6-5 with TRBJ1-5; 7 bases fit TRBD1. The CDR3 contains 14 residues. Germline V gene data show CDR1 as MNHEY and CDR2 as SVGAGI. V lost 4 bases, J lost 4 bases, and 4 bases stayed unmatched. Here the CDR3 DNA reads TGTGCCAGCAGTTCGCGACAGGGTAATCAGCCCCAGCATTTT. Its protein product is CASSSRQGNQPQHF.

The sample holds a few counts of this clonotype. The J gene is TRBJ1-1, the V gene TRBV6-2 or TRBV6-3; no definite D call. CDR1 MNHEY and CDR2 SVGEGT come from the germline V gene. CDR3 size: 14 residues. Trimming took off 0 bases at V and 3 bases at J, with 8 bases between the two ends. DNA for the CDR3: TGTGCCAGCAGTTACTCGAGCAGCTACACTGAAGCTTTCTTT. The encoded protein is CASSYSSSYTEAFF.

The chain carries TRBV29-1 and TRBJ1-1, with TRBD1 matching 8 bases. This CDR3 contains 12 residues. V lost 4 bases and J lost 5; bases outside the gene matches: 3. Per the germline V gene, CDR1 is SQVTM and CDR2 is ANQGSEA. The CDR3 loop reads CSVGRTGTEAFF. DNA of the CDR3: TGCAGCGTTGGGAGGACAGGGACTGAAGCTTTCTTT. Based on the CDR3 plus reference TRBV29-1 and TRBJ1-1, the full variable domain is SAVISQKPSRDICQRGTSLTIQCQVDSQVTMMFWYRQQPGQSLTLIATANQGSEATYESGFVIDKFPISRPNLTFSTLTVSNMSPEDSSIYLCSVGRTGTEAFFGQGTRLTVV.

The J gene is TRBJ1-1, the V gene TRBV20-1, with 8 bases aligning to TRBD1. Germline lookup yields CDR1 DFQATT and CDR2 SNEGSKA (reference sequence). The J segment lost 1 base and the V segment lost 1 base, leaving 2 bases of the junction unmatched. The length of the CDR3 is 14 residues. The CDR3 protein is CSARADRANTEAFF. CDR3 bases: TGCAGTGCTAGAGCGGACAGGGCGAACACTGAAGCTTTCTTT.

In its sample, this clonotype was seen a few times. This sequence joins TRBV25-1 and TRBJ2-5; D tentatively fits TRBD1 or TRBD2 (5 bases each). V lost 6 bases and J 5 bases, leaving 10 bases between the germline ends. Germline V gene lookup returns CDR1 MGHDK and CDR2 SYGVNS. The CDR3 covers 12 residues. The CDR3 DNA reads TGTGCCAGCAGCGGGGCCTACGAGACCCAGTACTTC. Its translation is CASSGAYETQYF.

Regarding this clonotype: A much bigger clone sits one base away, suggesting this may be a read error. The CDR3 spells CASRGQPSYEQYF. CDR3 DNA: TGCGCCAGCAGGGGACAGCCTTCCTACGAGCAGTACTTC. The rearrangement uses TRBV5-1 and TRBJ2-5, with TRBD1 identical over 7 bases. The J call is doubtful: the DNA matches TRBJ2-7 better. The CDR3 is 13 residues long. Looked up from germline, CDR1 is SGHRS and CDR2 is YFSETQ.

V gene TRBV4-1 combines with J gene TRBJ2-5; a possible D gene is TRBD2 (5 bases). CDR3 length: 13 amino acids. The germline V gene encodes CDR1 MGHRA and CDR2 YSYEKL. Trimming stripped 0 bases from V and 9 bases from J, with 11 bases between. In DNA, the CDR3 is TGCGCCAGCAGCCAAGAGCATTCGGAGGCCCAGTACTTC. Translating gives CASSQEHSEAQYF.

The sample holds a few counts of this clonotype. This chain uses TRBV5-1 with TRBJ2-1; D unresolved. The CDR3 length is 14 residues. In germline, CDR1 is SGHRS, CDR2 YFSETQ. V was trimmed by 1 base and J by 6 bases, leaving 11 bases between them. This chain's CDR3 is CASSLIALGNEQFF. DNA for the CDR3: TGCGCCAGCAGCTTGATAGCCTTGGGCAATGAGCAGTTCTTC. Full variable domain (missing parts from reference TRBV5-1 and TRBJ2-1): KAGVTQTPRYLIKTRGQQVTLSCSPISGHRSVSWYQQTPGQGLQFLFEYFSETQRNKGNFPGRFSGRQFSNSRSEMNVSTLELGDSALYLCASSLIALGNEQFFGPGTRLTVL.

V and J are TRBV7-9 and TRBJ2-2, with TRBD2 identical over 7 bases. The V gene's germline CDR1 is SEHNR and CDR2 FQNEAQ (reference sequence). The CDR3 is 16 residues long. V shed 1 base, J shed 5 bases, and the junction held 7 bases outside the gene matches. The CDR3 here is CASSLVSGGPTGELFF. The CDR3, as DNA: TGTGCCAGCAGCTTAGTTTCGGGGGGTCCAACCGGGGAGCTGTTTTTT. Based on the CDR3 plus reference TRBV7-9 and TRBJ2-2, the full variable domain is DTGVSQNPRHKITKRGQNVTFRCDPISEHNRLYWYRQTLGQGPEFLTYFQNEAQLEKSRLLSDRFSAERPKGSFSTLEIQRTEQGDSAMYLCASSLVSGGPTGELFFGEGSRLTVL.

This clonotype was seen more than once but under ten times. This chain joins TRBV20-1 and TRBJ2-1; D not certain. Looked up from germline, CDR1 is DFQATT and CDR2 is SNEGSKA (reference sequence). The CDR3 length is 15 residues. Trimming took 0 bases from V and 6 from J, leaving 15 bases between them. The CDR3 here is CSARDLHSKGNEQFF. The CDR3 nucleotides read TGCAGTGCTAGAGATCTCCACAGCAAGGGCAATGAGCAGTTCTTC.

The chain carries TRBV3-1 and TRBJ2-1; 9 bases line up with TRBD1. The trim removed 0 bases at V and 5 bases at J, leaving 5 bases unmatched. CDR1 and CDR2 (germline): LGHDT, YNNKEL (reference sequence). This CDR3 has 16 amino acids. Written as DNA, the CDR3 is TGTGCCAGCAGCCAAGATTACAGGGGGCCGAACAATGAGCAGTTCTTC. Its protein product is CASSQDYRGPNNEQFF.

The chain links TRBV2 to TRBJ2-3, with a tentative D call TRBD1 (6 bases). Trimming stripped 7 bases from V and 0 bases from J, with 11 bases between. This CDR3 is 14 amino acids long. Per germline, CDR1 SNHLY and CDR2 FYNNEI. The CDR3 DNA reads TGTGCCAGCAAGTTAGACAGGAGCACAGATACGCAGTATTTT. Residues: CASKLDRSTDTQYF.

Concerning this clonotype: A junction end diverges from the germline sequence, so it may reflect a read error. V gene TRBV6-2 or TRBV6-3 combines with J gene TRBJ1-2; 7 bases map to TRBD1. The CDR3 loop spans 15 amino acids. From germline, CDR1 is MNHEY and CDR2 SVGEGT. The CDR3 reads CVSRAPGTAAYGYTF. In DNA form, the CDR3 reads TGTGTCAGCAGAGCGCCCGGGACAGCAGCCTATGGCTACACCTTC.

The J gene is TRBJ2-4, the V gene TRBV4-3; TRBD2 matches at 8 bases. CDR3 length: 15 residues. The junction had 7 bases not matched to a gene; V was cut back by 0 bases and J by 9 bases. Germline V gene lookup returns CDR1 LGHNA and CDR2 YSLEER. The CDR3 protein is CASSQDIAGRGIQYF. CDR3 nucleotide sequence: TGCGCCAGCAGCCAAGACATAGCGGGGCGGGGCATTCAGTACTTC.

The chain links TRBV5-1 to TRBJ2-1; unclear D gene. The CDR3 totals 12 residues. Per germline, CDR1 SGHRS and CDR2 YFSETQ. V was cut by 4 bases and J by 7 bases, with 9 bases left in between. This CDR3 is CASSQINNEQFF. For the CDR3, the DNA is TGCGCCAGCAGCCAGATTAATAATGAGCAGTTCTTC.

This clonotype has only a few counts. The chain joins TRBV4-2 to TRBJ2-7; 14 nucleotides match TRBD2. Germline CDR1 and CDR2: LGHNA and YNFKEQ. The CDR3 totals 15 residues. Trimming at V came to 5 bases and at J to 6 bases, leaving 6 bases not matched to a gene. CDR3 DNA sequence: TGTGCCAGCAGCGCCGGACTAGCGGGGGGCAGCGAGCAGTACTTC. Its protein is CASSAGLAGGSEQYF.

The chain uses TRBV12-3 or TRBV12-4 and TRBJ2-1, with D maybe TRBD1 (6 bases). CDR3 size: 14 residues. V lost 7 bases and J lost 7, with 17 bases in between. For the CDR3, the DNA is TGTGCCAGCACCGCACCCCAGGGGTGGAATGAGCAGTTCTTC. It yields the protein CASTAPQGWNEQFF.

Only a few counts were recorded for this clonotype. This chain links TRBV25-1 with TRBJ1-2; 7 bases are a match to TRBD1. CDR3 length: 13 amino acids. Germline V gives CDR1 MGHDK, CDR2 SYGVNS. The V gene end was trimmed by 4 bases and the J gene end by 6 bases; junction bases not matched to a gene: 5. CDR3 protein: CASSAWTGDGYTF. CDR3 nucleotides: TGTGCCAGCAGTGCTTGGACAGGAGATGGCTACACCTTC.

A few counts support this clonotype. V gene TRBV7-2 combines with J gene TRBJ1-1; TRBD1 agrees at 7 bases. J gave up 0 bases and V 7 bases, and 14 bases lay outside the gene matches. The CDR3 loop spans 17 amino acids. Per the germline V gene, CDR1 is SGHTA and CDR2 is FQGNSA. For the CDR3, the DNA is TGTGCCAGCAAACTAAGTGGGACAGTGACCATGAACACTGAAGCTTTCTTT. This gives the protein CASKLSGTVTMNTEAFF.

This rearrangement joins TRBV4-3 to TRBJ1-4; 8 nucleotides align to TRBD1. The V gene end was trimmed by 0 bases and the J gene end by 8 bases; junction bases not matched to a gene: 8. The CDR3 length is 16 residues. The germline CDR1 and CDR2 sequences are LGHNA and YSLEER. The CDR3 sequence: CASSQDPQGAMEKLFF. The DNA of the CDR3 is TGCGCCAGCAGCCAAGACCCTCAGGGGGCTATGGAAAAACTGTTTTTT.